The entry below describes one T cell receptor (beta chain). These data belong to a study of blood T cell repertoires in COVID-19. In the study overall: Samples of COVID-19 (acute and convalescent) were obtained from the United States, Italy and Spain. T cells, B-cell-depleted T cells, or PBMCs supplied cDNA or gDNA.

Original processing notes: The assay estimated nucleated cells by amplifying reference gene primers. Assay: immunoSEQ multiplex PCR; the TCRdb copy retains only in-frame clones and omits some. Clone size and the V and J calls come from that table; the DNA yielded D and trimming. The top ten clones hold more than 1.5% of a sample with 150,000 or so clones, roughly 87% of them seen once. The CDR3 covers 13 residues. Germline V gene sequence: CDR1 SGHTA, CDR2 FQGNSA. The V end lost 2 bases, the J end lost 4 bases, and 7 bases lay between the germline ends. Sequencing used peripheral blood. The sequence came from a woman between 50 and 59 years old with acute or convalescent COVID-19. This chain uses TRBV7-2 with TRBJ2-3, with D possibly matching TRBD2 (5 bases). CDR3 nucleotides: TGTGCCAGCAGCTTAAGGACTTCAGATACGCAGTATTTT. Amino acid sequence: CASSLRTSDTQYF. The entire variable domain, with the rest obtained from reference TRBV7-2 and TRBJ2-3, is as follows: GAGVSQSPSNKVTEKGKDVELRCDPISGHTALYWYRQSLGQGLEFLIYFQGNSAPDKSGLPSDRFSAERTGGSVSTLTIQRTQQEDSAVYLCASSLRTSDTQYFGPGTRLTVL.